The sequence of this T cell receptor (beta chain) was determined in a study of regulatory T cells in long-lasting Graves disease. At the level of the study: Antithyroid drugs had been taken under 3 months by newly diagnosed Graves' patients.

In building TCR beta libraries, iRepertoire HTBI primers were used together with Arm-PCR of CDR3 regions. Each CDR3 protein gets one entry after TCRdb re-called the multiplex PCR reads with MiXCR. The sample yields roughly 420,000 distinct CDR3 sequences, roughly 15% seen once. Time point of the sample: newly diagnosed GD, antithyroid drugs for less than 3 months. The TCR library was made from RNA extracted from PBMCs. The CDR3 runs 14 residues. The germline gives CDR1 MNHEY, CDR2 SMNVEV (reference sequence). The V gene end was trimmed by 3 bases and the J gene end by 6 bases; junction bases not matched to a gene: 8. These data are also associated with another study on T cells in Graves' hyperthyroidism and ophthalmopathy. That report adds: Blood shared most expanded thyroid clonotypes above 0.001. A model built on 13 V-J features separated ophthalmopathy from stable hyperthyroidism.

V and J are TRBV27 and TRBJ2-7, with 7 bases matching TRBD1. The TCR comes from a woman in her forties or fifties with Graves disease. Sequenced here: peripheral blood mononuclear cells (PBMCs), sampled at new diagnosis, from a patient treated with antithyroid drugs. The CDR3 sequence is CASSLTGKGVEQYF. The CDR3 DNA sequence: TGTGCCAGCAGTTTGACAGGGAAAGGTGTCGAGCAGTACTTC.